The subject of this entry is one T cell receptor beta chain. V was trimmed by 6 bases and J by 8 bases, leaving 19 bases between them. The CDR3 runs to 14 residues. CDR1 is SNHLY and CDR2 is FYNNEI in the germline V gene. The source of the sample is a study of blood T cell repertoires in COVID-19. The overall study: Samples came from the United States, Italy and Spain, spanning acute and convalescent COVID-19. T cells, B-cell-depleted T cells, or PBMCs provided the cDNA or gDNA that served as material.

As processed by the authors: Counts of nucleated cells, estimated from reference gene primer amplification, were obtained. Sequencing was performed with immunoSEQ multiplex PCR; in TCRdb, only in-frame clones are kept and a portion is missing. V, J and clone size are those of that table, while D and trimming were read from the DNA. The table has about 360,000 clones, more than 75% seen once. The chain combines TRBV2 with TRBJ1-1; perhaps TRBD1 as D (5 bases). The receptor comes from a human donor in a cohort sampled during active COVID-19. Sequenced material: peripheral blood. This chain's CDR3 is CASRERRDGDEAFF. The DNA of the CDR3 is TGTGCCAGCAGGGAACGGAGGGACGGTGACGAAGCTTTCTTT.